The TCR beta chain described here comes from a study of CD8+CD57+ T cells in acquired aplastic anemia. Whole-study findings and limits: Significant differences in CD8+ Simpson's diversity were not observed between patients and controls. Patients and controls shared 25 to 30 CD8+ CDR3 sequences, which appeared highly expressed in patients and within their immunodominant clones.

Notes on this clonotype: The antigen is not known. A much larger clonotype is one base distant, so this may be a read error.

For CDR3 and TCR beta VDJ profiling, genomic DNA was the template used. TCRdb recomputed calls from the reads with MiXCR, one row per CDR3 protein. The table records some 160,000 distinct CDR3 sequences, less than 60% of them present only once. Whoever was chosen for sequencing had shown CD8+CD57+ cell expansion by flow cytometry. Every patient had severe acquired aplastic anemia. Patients were therapy-naive when their blood was sampled. The CDR3 extends over 15 amino acids. Germline V CDR1 and CDR2: SGHNT, YENEEA. The TCR was taken from a human donor with aplastic anemia. The gene calls are TRBV11-3 and TRBJ2-7, with D perhaps being TRBD1 or TRBD2 (5 bases each). Sequencing input: sorted CD4+, CD8+, or CD8+CD57+ T cells (not recorded which) from PBMCs. The CDR3 sequence: CAGSYSGTKPSEQYF. As DNA, the CDR3 is TGTGCCGGCAGCTACTCCGGGACCAAGCCTTCCGAGCAGTACTTC.